This T cell receptor beta chain was captured by sequencing in a study of blood T cells in healthy people across ages. PCR was performed a second time for 7 to 11 cycles using a sample-barcoded 5' primer and a J-beta primer mix. TCRdb reprocessed the 5' RACE reads with MiXCR, giving one entry per CDR3 protein. The repertoire consists of 850,000 to 1,300,000 distinct CDR3 sequences, with more than 35% occurring once and the leading ten covering 18%. Findings of the study overall: Older individuals had lower TCR beta diversity per million T cells (the decline was roughly linear).

This CDR3 has 11 amino acids. With 10 bases removed from V and 6 bases from J, the gap between germline ends came to 10 bases. Germline V gives CDR1 SNHLY, CDR2 FYNNEI. Details on this clonotype: Antigen unknown.

The genes are TRBV2 and TRBJ2-4; the D is unclear. Sequencing was carried out using blood. This clonotype originated in a woman aged 60 to 75 in good health. CDR3 amino acids: CATHLSNIQYF. As DNA, the CDR3 is TGTGCCACACACCTTTCAAACATTCAGTACTTC.